A single count supports the clone carrying this T cell receptor beta chain. As to time point: 2015-2016 season, pre-vaccination. Sorted blood CD4 subsets were sequenced before and after adults received seasonal inactivated influenza vaccine. This entry comes from a study of follicular helper T cells after annual influenza vaccination. About the study: Blood was drawn on days 0, 7 and 28 after vaccination. For some subjects, blood spans the 2013-2014, 2014-2015 and 2015-2016 annual vaccinations.

Only in-frame clones appear in the TCRdb table, and some are missing; sequencing was by immunoSEQ multiplex PCR. Found here are approximately 2,100 clones, around 87% of them singletons; the top ten hold 2.5% to 3.5%. V lost 5 bases to trimming and J lost 0 bases, with 13 bases between them. The CDR3 is 15 amino acids. Germline CDR1 and CDR2: SGHKS and YYEKEE (reference sequence). V is TRBV5-5 and J is TRBJ2-3; no definite D call. The clonotype was recovered from an adult who received the influenza vaccine. Sequencing was performed on CXCR5- memory CD4+ T cells sorted from blood, taken on the day of influenza vaccination. As DNA, the CDR3 is TGTGCCAGCAGTTCGAAGGAATTCAGCACAGATACGCAGTATTTT. Protein: CASSSKEFSTDTQYF.